This TCR beta chain is drawn from a study of blood T cell repertoires in COVID-19. Background on the study: From the United States, Italy and Spain came samples of acute and convalescent COVID-19. The cDNA or gDNA used as material had been derived from T cells, B-cell-depleted T cells, or PBMCs.

CDR1 SGHTA and CDR2 FQGNSA come from the germline V gene. V lost 0 bases, J lost 7 bases, and 12 bases lay in between. There are 14 residues in the CDR3. Patients at the Seattle site were enrolled during active infection and followed longitudinally. Authors' data handling: Cell counts per sample came from amplifying reference gene primers. TCRdb keeps only in-frame clones here, not all; method: immunoSEQ multiplex PCR. The DNA was the basis for D and trimming; V, J and clone size are from that table. Among a few hundred thousand clones listed, approximately 78% were seen once. The rearrangement joins TRBV7-2 to TRBJ1-1; D might be TRBD1 (5 bases). The sample was peripheral blood. The TCR was taken from a woman in her 70s with COVID-19, enrolled during active disease. Here the CDR3 reads CASSLAWGEVEAFF. CDR3 bases: TGTGCCAGCAGCTTAGCATGGGGGGAAGTTGAAGCTTTCTTT.